Included here is one T cell receptor beta chain sequence, with context. This sample stems from a study of blood T cell repertoires in COVID-19. Germline lookup yields CDR1 SGHVS and CDR2 FNYEAQ. The CDR3 is 16 residues long. Trimming took off 1 base at V and 4 bases at J, with 17 bases between the two ends. The study recruited exposed participants who had met a COVID-19 case within 2 weeks before entry. Libraries were prepared by immunoSEQ multiplex PCR; TCRdb keeps only in-frame clonotypes and omits some of them. The profile shows a few hundred thousand clones, approximately 90% of them singletons. The specimen was PBMCs or T cells enriched from blood (not recorded which). This chain uses TRBV7-6 with TRBJ2-7, with a possible D match to TRBD1 (5 bases). The receptor was derived from a woman aged 18-30 years who had been exposed to COVID-19. The CDR3 here is CASSLGWGGKPYEQYF. The CDR3 bases are TGTGCCAGCAGCTTAGGATGGGGCGGAAAACCATACGAGCAGTACTTC.